This T cell receptor beta chain derives from a study of beta chain features in type 1 diabetes. Details on this clone: The antigen remains unidentified.

The length of the CDR3 is 16 residues. The junction had 6 bases not matched to a gene; V was cut back by 2 bases and J by 4 bases. CDR1 and CDR2 from the germline V gene are LGHNA and YNFKEQ. General study results and limits: Overrepresentation of cells with high TCR expression could result from cDNA sequencing.

All of the isolated RNA was reverse transcribed, so expressed TCRB transcripts were sequenced. Profiling relied on immunoSEQ multiplex PCR, and the TCRdb table lists in-frame clones only, not all of them. The sample shows 200,000 to 250,000 clones, approximately 10% of them seen only once. The sequence was obtained from a man in his late teens or twenties in good health. The J gene is TRBJ2-1, the V gene TRBV4-2; 9 bases agree with TRBD2. Material: central memory CD4+ T cells from blood. CDR3 nucleotides: TGTGCCAGCAGCCAAAATAGCGGGAGAGGATACAATGAGCAGTTCTTC. Amino acids: CASSQNSGRGYNEQFF.